Listed below are T cell receptor beta chains from one sample, sequenced in a study of T cells after yellow fever vaccination. TCRdb ran MiXCR on the 5' RACE reads and lists one entry per CDR3 protein. Among 250,000 or so distinct CDR3 sequences listed, around 6.7% were seen once. Source: CD4+ T cells sorted from PBMCs, taken on the day of the yellow fever booster vaccination. These TCRs come from a man aged 25-40 years who received the YFV17D yellow fever vaccine. CDR3s include the opening cysteine and the closing phenylalanine or tryptophan. D genes are given only for firm matches. The size entry is marked missing in some rows and otherwise reads once, few, many or a size class.

v_call	clone_size	j_call	d_call	cdr3_nt	cdr3_aa
TRBV21-1	many	TRBJ1-5	.	TGTGCCAGCAGCAAAGTTTTGACCTGGAGGGGAAATCAGCCCCAGCATTTT	CASSKVLTWRGNQPQHF
TRBV7-2	few	TRBJ1-2	.	TGTGCCAGCAGCTTAGCTGGTGGGGTTATTGGCTACACCTTC	CASSLAGGVIGYTF
TRBV7-2	many	TRBJ2-7	.	TGTGCCAGCAGCCGAGGGGAGAGCTTCGAGCAGTACTTC	CASSRGESFEQYF
TRBV10-1	many	TRBJ2-3	TRBD2	TGCGCCAGCAGTGAGGTTATTAGCGGGGCCACAGATACGCAGTATTTT	CASSEVISGATDTQYF
TRBV12-3/TRBV12-4	.	TRBJ2-3	TRBD2	TGTGCCAGCAATCCAGACAGATGGGGGACTAGCGGGAGAGATAGTACGCAGTATTTT	CASNPDRWGTSGRDSTQYF
TRBV11-2	few	TRBJ2-3	TRBD2	TGTGCCAGCAGCTTAGTGGGGACTAGCGGGAGGGGAACAGATACGCAGTATTTT	CASSLVGTSGRGTDTQYF
TRBV7-6	few	TRBJ2-1	.	TGTGCCAGCAGCTTAAGGCCGGGATCCAAAGGGGTTGAGCAGTTCTTC	CASSLRPGSKGVEQFF
TRBV10-2	.	TRBJ2-7	TRBD2	TGCGCCAGCGGAGGACTAGCGGGCTACGAGCAGTACTTC	CASGGLAGYEQYF
TRBV29-1	few	TRBJ2-1	TRBD1	TGCAGCGTTGAAGATCCAGGGGACAGGGGTTTCTTC	CSVEDPGDRGFF
TRBV4-1	few	TRBJ2-7	TRBD1	TGCGCCAGCAGCCAACCAACTGGGGACAGAAGCTACGAGCAGTACTTC	CASSQPTGDRSYEQYF
TRBV6-5	.	TRBJ2-1	.	TGTGCCAGCAGAGCTGGCTACAATGAGCAGTCCTTC	CASRAGYNEQSF
TRBV3-1	many	TRBJ2-1	.	TGTGCCAGCAGCCAAAGGAGCCGCGGAAAGAGCTCCTACAATGAGCAGTTCTTC	CASSQRSRGKSSYNEQFF
TRBV10-2	few	TRBJ2-2	.	TGCGCCAGCAGCAGCAACCGGGGACCCGGGGAGCTGTTTTTT	CASSSNRGPGELFF
TRBV9	many	TRBJ2-1	.	TGTGCCAGCAGCACCCTACAGGGACATGAGCAGTTCTTC	CASSTLQGHEQFF
TRBV5-4	many	TRBJ2-2	TRBD2	TGTGCCAGCAGCGAAACTAGCGTCGCCGGGGAGCTGTTTTTT	CASSETSVAGELFF
TRBV20-1	few	TRBJ2-3	TRBD1	TGCAGTGCTATCACCCCGGGACAGAACACAGATACGCAGTATTTT	CSAITPGQNTDTQYF
TRBV5-1	many	TRBJ2-1	TRBD1	TGCGCCAGCAGCCCAAGGACAGGGATGAATGAGCAGTTCTTC	CASSPRTGMNEQFF
TRBV4-3	.	TRBJ2-3	.	TGCGCCAGCGCGGGGTACGGGGGTGGCACAGATACGCAGTATTTT	CASAGYGGGTDTQYF
TRBV4-3	few	TRBJ2-2	.	TGCGCCAGCAGCCAAGATTGGATGAACACCGGGGAGCTGTTTTTT	CASSQDWMNTGELFF
TRBV10-2	.	TRBJ2-4	TRBD1	TGCGCCAGCAGTGAAAGGTCAGGGGGCAAGGCCAAAAACATTCAGTACTTC	CASSERSGGKAKNIQYF
TRBV5-1	many	TRBJ2-6	TRBD1	TGCGCCAGCAGCTCGGGACAGGGGGCCAACGTCCTGACTTTC	CASSSGQGANVLTF
TRBV7-9	many	TRBJ2-1	TRBD2	TGTGCCAGCAGCTTGTTTCTGCGGGAGGGACCGTGGTTCTTC	CASSLFLREGPWFF
TRBV20-1	.	TRBJ2-1	TRBD2	TGCAGTGCTAGAGATCAGTGGCTAGCGGTTAACAATGAGCAGTTCTTC	CSARDQWLAVNNEQFF
TRBV12-3/TRBV12-4	.	TRBJ2-1	.	TGTGCCAGCAGTTCCTCTGGGGGCGATGTTGGTGAGCAGTTCTTC	CASSSSGGDVGEQFF
TRBV29-1	many	TRBJ2-3	.	TGCAGCGTTGAAGATCACCTAGATACGCAGTATTTT	CSVEDHLDTQYF
TRBV20-1	.	TRBJ2-7	TRBD2	TGCAGTGCTAGAGGCCTGACTAGCGGGAAGGAGCAGTACTTC	CSARGLTSGKEQYF
TRBV20-1	.	TRBJ2-2	TRBD1	TGCAGTGCTAGACCTCGGACAGGGTCGGCCACCGGGGAGCTGTTTTTT	CSARPRTGSATGELFF